The T cell receptor (beta chain) under discussion was sequenced for a study of breast tumors, draining lymph nodes, adjacent tissues. Axillary draining lymph nodes of breast cancer patients supplied the node samples. TCRdb re-derived calls from the multiplex PCR reads in MiXCR, one entry per CDR3 protein. In the table there are 150,000 or so distinct CDR3 sequences, approximately 33% of which are singletons. The CDR3 length is 16 residues. Germline V gene lookup returns CDR1 MNHEY and CDR2 SMNVEV (reference sequence). V was clipped by 8 bases and J by 5 bases, with 24 bases between them. Specimen: axillary lymph node tissue. The V and J genes are TRBV27 and TRBJ2-5; possible D gene TRBD2, 7 bases. This TCR derives from a female donor with breast cancer. Some clones in this sample may be carry-over from other donors' samples. CDR3 nucleotide sequence: TGTGCCAGCGGTTCAAGTGAGGGGGAGGGACGGGAGACCCAGTACTTC. It is translated as CASGSSEGEGRETQYF.